The clone carrying this T cell receptor (beta chain) was counted many times. Its specificity is unknown. As processed by the authors: To classify distant metastasis in papillary thyroid cancer, a model was built from CDR3 differences across clinicopathological groups. TCRdb re-called clones from the PCR reads using MiXCR. TCRdb, not the authors, supplied the V and J calls. Of about 69,000 clones in the sample, around 14% were seen once. The data belong to a study of metastatic and nonmetastatic thyroid tumors. Study at large: Peripheral blood and tumor or nodule samples from malignant and benign thyroid patients were compared. Study observations and caveats: A significant increase in TCR beta diversity was reportedly seen in malignant thyroid tumors relative to benign nodules, in blood and tumor.

There are 17 residues in the CDR3. Germline assignment: CDR1 MNHGY and CDR2 SVAAGI. The trim removed 11 bases at V and 0 bases at J, leaving 12 bases unmatched. Thyroid surgery was preceded by no treatment in any patient. The sequenced sample was blood. The TCR sequence derives from a male donor with papillary thyroid cancer or a benign thyroid nodule (not recorded which). Some clones in this sample may be carry-over from other donors' samples. J is TRBJ2-1 and V is TRBV6-9; 11 bases are shared with TRBD2. In nucleotides, the CDR3 is TGTGCCGAAGGGGTAGCGGGAGGGCCATGCTCCTACAATGAGCAGTTCTTC. This sequence encodes CAEGVAGGPCSYNEQFF.